Listed below are T cell receptor beta chains from one sample, sequenced in a study of shared clonotypes between healthy human individuals. This table comes from immunoSEQ multiplex PCR, and its TCRdb copy is limited to in-frame clones, with some not included. The sample records about 2.4 million clones, roughly 92% being singletons. The material sequenced was naive CD4+ T cells sorted from blood. These receptors were collected from a man aged 18 to 30 in good health. Both conserved end residues are part of each CDR3. D genes are given only for firm matches. Not every row has a clone size; where given, it reads once, few, many or a size class.

d_gene	v_gene	j_gene	abundance	CDR3aa	CDR3nt
TRBD1	TRBV18	TRBJ1-1	few	CASSSGQGVTEAFF	TGTGCCAGCTCATCCGGACAGGGGGTAACTGAAGCTTTCTTT
TRBD1	TRBV7-9	TRBJ2-7	NA	CASSLVGTATYEQYF	TGTGCCAGCAGCTTAGTAGGGACAGCTACCTACGAGCAGTACTTC
NA	TRBV12-5	TRBJ2-7	NA	CASGLNGYEQYF	TGTGCTAGTGGTTTAAACGGCTACGAGCAGTACTTC
NA	TRBV6-4	TRBJ2-6	NA	CASSEQGTGANVLTF	TGTGCCAGCAGTGAACAAGGAACCGGGGCCAACGTCCTGACTTTC
TRBD1	TRBV5-1	TRBJ2-7	NA	CASSFTGGSYEQYF	TGCGCCAGCAGCTTTACAGGGGGATCCTACGAGCAGTACTTC
TRBD2	TRBV27	TRBJ2-7	NA	CASSSAGGPYEQYF	TGTGCCAGCAGTTCGGCGGGAGGGCCTTACGAGCAGTACTTC
NA	TRBV28	TRBJ1-5	few	CASSFPGGPQHF	TGTGCCAGCAGTTTCCCGGGAGGGCCCCAGCATTTT
TRBD1	TRBV5-6	TRBJ1-2	NA	CASSLAGQGSTF	TGTGCCAGCAGCTTGGCCGGACAGGGGAGCACCTTC
TRBD1	TRBV7-8	TRBJ2-2	NA	CASSPDRFANTGELFF	TGTGCCAGCAGCCCGGACAGGTTCGCGAACACCGGGGAGCTGTTTTTT
TRBD2	TRBV27	TRBJ2-1	NA	CASSPGPGLAGYNEQFF	TGTGCCAGCAGTCCGGGTCCGGGACTAGCGGGGTACAATGAGCAGTTCTTC
NA	TRBV11-2	TRBJ2-3	few	CASSFIRTSTDTQYF	TGTGCCAGCAGCTTTATTAGGACTAGCACAGATACGCAGTATTTT
TRBD1	TRBV6-1	TRBJ2-5	NA	CASSLQGAQETQYF	TGTGCCAGCAGTTTACAGGGGGCCCAAGAGACCCAGTACTTC
NA	TRBV9	TRBJ1-1	NA	CASSAQGRGVTEAFF	TGTGCCAGCAGCGCCCAGGGGAGGGGGGTCACTGAAGCTTTCTTT